This T cell receptor (beta chain) was sequenced during a study of blood T cell repertoires in COVID-19. Looking at the study overall: Specimens from acute and convalescent COVID-19 originated in the United States, Italy and Spain.

The CDR3 is 12 residues long. Looked up from germline, CDR1 is MNHNY and CDR2 is SVGAGI (reference sequence). Deletions cut 10 bases from V and 3 bases from J, with 10 bases between. Authors' data handling: The assay estimated nucleated cells by amplifying reference gene primers. Here immunoSEQ multiplex PCR was the method, and the copy in TCRdb shows in-frame clones only, minus some. V, J and clone size are those of that table, while D and trimming were read from the DNA. The sample includes approximately 300,000 clones, roughly 87% of them seen just once. The V gene is TRBV6-6, the J gene TRBJ1-5; D unresolved. This TCR was sampled from a woman aged 45-65 years who had recovered from COVID-19. Sequencing was done on a sample of peripheral blood. CDR3 sequence (DNA): TGTGCCACCCAGGATCACAATCAGCCCCAGCATTTT. This sequence encodes CATQDHNQPQHF.